This TCR beta chain was obtained from a study of CD8 T cells in ankylosing spondylitis. General study points: Disease-linked clones reportedly concentrated significantly in matched ankylosing spondylitis synovial fluid. With a CD8+ phenotype, disease-linked clones were relatively rare in peripheral blood.

It was by quantitative 5'-RACE with molecular barcodes that TCR beta libraries were made. A single record per CDR3 protein comes from TCRdb applying MiXCR to the 5' RACE reads. This table has under 35,000 distinct CDR3 sequences, about 6.8% appearing once. This clonotype was seen ten or more times. Its target is unknown. This CDR3 region has 15 residues. Trimming took 3 bases from V and 5 from J, leaving 16 bases between them. Germline CDR1 GTSNPN, CDR2 SVGIG (reference sequence). The sample comprised blood, either unsorted or a sorted T cell fraction (not recorded which). The sequence was collected from a male donor with ankylosing spondylitis or in good health (not recorded which). The rearrangement joins TRBV30 to TRBJ2-2; tentatively, D is TRBD1 or TRBD2 (5 bases each). The DNA for the CDR3 is TGTGCCTGGAGGGCGGGCAGGGCACGGACCGGGGAGCTGTTTTTT. Amino acids: CAWRAGRARTGELFF.